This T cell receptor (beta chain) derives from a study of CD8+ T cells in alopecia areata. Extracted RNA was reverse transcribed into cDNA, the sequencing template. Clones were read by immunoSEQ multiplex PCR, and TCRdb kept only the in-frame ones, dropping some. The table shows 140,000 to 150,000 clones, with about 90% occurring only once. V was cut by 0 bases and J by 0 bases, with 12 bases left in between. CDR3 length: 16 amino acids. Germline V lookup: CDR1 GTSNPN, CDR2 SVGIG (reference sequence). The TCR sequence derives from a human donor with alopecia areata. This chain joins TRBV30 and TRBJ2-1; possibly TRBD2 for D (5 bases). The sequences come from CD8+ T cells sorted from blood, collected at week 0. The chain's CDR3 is CAWSVVEGTSYNEQFF. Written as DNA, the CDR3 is TGTGCCTGGAGTGTTGTAGAGGGCACCTCCTACAATGAGCAGTTCTTC.